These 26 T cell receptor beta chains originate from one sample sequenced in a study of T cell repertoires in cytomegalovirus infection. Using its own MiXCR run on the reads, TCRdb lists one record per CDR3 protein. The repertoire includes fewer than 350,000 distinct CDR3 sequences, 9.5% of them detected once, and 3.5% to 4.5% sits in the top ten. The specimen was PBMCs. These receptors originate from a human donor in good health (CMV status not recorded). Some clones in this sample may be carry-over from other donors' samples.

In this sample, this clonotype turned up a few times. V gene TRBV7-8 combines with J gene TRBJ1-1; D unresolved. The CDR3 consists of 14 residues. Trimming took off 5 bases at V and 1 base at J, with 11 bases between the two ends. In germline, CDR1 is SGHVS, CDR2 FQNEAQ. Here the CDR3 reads CASSQRVRNTEAFF. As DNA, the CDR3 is TGTGCCAGCAGCCAACGGGTGAGGAACACTGAAGCTTTCTTT.

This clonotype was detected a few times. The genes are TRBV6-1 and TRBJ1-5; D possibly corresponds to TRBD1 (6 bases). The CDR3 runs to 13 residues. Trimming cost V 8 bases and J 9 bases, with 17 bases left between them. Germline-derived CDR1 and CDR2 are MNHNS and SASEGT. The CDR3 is CASGRGQTSPQHF. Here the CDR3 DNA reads TGTGCCAGCGGTCGGGGGCAAACGTCGCCCCAGCATTTT.

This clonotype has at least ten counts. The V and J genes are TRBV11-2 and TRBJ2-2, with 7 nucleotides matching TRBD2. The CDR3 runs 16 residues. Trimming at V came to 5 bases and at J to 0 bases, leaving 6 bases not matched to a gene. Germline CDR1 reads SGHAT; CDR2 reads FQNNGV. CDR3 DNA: TGTGCCAGCAGCGTACTAGCGCGGGCGAACACCGGGGAGCTGTTTTTT. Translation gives CASSVLARANTGELFF.

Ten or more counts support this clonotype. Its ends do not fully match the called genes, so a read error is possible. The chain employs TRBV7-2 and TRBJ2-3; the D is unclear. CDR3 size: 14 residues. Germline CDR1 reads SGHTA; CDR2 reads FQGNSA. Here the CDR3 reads CASSLGQLTHTQYF. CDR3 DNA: TGTGCCAGCAGCTTAGGGCAGCTCACACATACGCAGTATTTT.

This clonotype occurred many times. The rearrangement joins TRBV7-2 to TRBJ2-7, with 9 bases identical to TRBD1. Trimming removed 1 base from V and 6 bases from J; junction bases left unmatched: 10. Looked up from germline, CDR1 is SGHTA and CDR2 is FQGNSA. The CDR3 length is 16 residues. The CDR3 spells CASSLVGTGFIREQYF. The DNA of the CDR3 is TGTGCCAGCAGCTTAGTGGGGACAGGGTTTATTCGCGAGCAGTACTTC.

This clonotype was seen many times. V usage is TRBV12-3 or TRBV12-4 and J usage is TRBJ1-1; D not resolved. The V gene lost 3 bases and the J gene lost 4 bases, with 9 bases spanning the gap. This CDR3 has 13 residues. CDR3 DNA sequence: TGTGCCAGCAGTTTTAAATTCTCCACTGAAGCTTTCTTT. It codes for CASSFKFSTEAFF.

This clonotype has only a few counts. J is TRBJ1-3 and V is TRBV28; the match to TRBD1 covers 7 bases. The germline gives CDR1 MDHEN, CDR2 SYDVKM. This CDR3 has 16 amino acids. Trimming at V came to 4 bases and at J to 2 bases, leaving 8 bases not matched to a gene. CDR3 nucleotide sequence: TGTGCCAGCAGTTCCCTACAGGGGACGGCTGGAAACACCATATATTTT. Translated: CASSSLQGTAGNTIYF.

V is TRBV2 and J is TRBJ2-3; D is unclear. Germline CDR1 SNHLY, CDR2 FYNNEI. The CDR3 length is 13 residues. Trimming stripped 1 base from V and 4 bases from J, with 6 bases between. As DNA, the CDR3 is TGTGCCAGCAGTGAAGTCGCTGCAGATACGCAGTATTTT. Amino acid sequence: CASSEVAADTQYF.

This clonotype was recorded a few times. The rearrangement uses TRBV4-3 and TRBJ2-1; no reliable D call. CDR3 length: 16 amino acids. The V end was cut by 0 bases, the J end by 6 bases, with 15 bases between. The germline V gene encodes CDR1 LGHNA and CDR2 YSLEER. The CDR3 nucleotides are TGCGCCAGCAGCCAAGAAGGATATCAACAGTTCAATGAGCAGTTCTTC. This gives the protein CASSQEGYQQFNEQFF.

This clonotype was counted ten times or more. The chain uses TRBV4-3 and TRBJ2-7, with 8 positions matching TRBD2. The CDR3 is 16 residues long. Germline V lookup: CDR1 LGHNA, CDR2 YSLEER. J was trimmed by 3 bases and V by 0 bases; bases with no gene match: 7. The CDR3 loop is CASSQDITSGNYEQYF. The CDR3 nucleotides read TGCGCCAGCAGCCAAGATATAACTAGCGGAAACTACGAGCAGTACTTC.

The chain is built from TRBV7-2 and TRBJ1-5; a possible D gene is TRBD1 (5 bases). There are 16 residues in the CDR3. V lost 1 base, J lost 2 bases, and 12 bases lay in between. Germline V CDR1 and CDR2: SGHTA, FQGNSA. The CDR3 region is CASSLGGGRRNQPQHF. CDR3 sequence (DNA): TGTGCCAGCAGCTTAGGGGGGGGTCGGCGCAATCAGCCCCAGCATTTT.

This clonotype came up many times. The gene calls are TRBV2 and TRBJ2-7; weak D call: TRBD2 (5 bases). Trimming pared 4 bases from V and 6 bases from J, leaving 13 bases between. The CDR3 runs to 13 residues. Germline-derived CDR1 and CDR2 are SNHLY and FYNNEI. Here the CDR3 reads CASSVETKSEQYF. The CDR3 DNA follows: TGTGCCAGCAGTGTAGAGACTAAGAGCGAGCAGTACTTC.

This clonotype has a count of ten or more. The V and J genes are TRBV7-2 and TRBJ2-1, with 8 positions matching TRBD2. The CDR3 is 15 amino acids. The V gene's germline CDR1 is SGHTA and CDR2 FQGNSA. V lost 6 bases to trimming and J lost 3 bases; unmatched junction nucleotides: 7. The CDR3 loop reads CASSSTSDLYNEQFF. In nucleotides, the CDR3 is TGTGCCAGCAGTTCGACTAGCGATCTCTACAATGAGCAGTTCTTC.

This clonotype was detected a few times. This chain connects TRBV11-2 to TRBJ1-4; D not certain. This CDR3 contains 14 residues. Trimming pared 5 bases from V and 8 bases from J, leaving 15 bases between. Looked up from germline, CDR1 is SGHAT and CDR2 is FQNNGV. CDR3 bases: TGTGCCAGCAGCCTTCGGTCAGGACGAGAAAAACTGTTTTTT. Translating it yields CASSLRSGREKLFF. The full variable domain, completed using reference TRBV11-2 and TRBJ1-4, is EAGVAQSPRYKIIEKRQSVAFWCNPISGHATLYWYQQILGQGPKLLIQFQNNGVVDDSQLPKDRFSAERLKGVDSTLKIQPAKLEDSAVYLCASSLRSGREKLFFGSGTQLSVL.

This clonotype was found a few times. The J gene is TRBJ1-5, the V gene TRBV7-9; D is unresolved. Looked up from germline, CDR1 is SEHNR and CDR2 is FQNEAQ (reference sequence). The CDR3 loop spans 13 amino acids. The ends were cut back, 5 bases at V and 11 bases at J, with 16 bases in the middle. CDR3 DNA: TGTGCCAGCAGCCTTAGGGAGGGCTTGGCCCAGCATTTT. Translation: CASSLREGLAQHF.

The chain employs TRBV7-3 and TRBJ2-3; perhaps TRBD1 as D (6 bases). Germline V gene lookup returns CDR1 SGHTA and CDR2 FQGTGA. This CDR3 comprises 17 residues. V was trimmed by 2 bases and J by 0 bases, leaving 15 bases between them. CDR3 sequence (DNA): TGTGCCAGCAGCTTACTCGGGACACTTATTAGCACAGATACGCAGTATTTT. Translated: CASSLLGTLISTDTQYF. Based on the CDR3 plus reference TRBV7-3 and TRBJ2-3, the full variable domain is GAGVSQTPSNKVTEKGKYVELRCDPISGHTALYWYRQSLGQGPEFLIYFQGTGAADDSGLPNDRFFAVRPEGSVSTLKIQRTERGDSAVYLCASSLLGTLISTDTQYFGPGTRLTVL.

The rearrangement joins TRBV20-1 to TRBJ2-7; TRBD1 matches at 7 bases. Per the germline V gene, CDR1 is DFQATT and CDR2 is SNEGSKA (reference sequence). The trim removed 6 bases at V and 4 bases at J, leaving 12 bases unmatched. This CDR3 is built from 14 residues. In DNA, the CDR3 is TGCAGTGCCGACGCCGGGACAGTGAGGTACGAGCAGTACTTC. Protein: CSADAGTVRYEQYF.

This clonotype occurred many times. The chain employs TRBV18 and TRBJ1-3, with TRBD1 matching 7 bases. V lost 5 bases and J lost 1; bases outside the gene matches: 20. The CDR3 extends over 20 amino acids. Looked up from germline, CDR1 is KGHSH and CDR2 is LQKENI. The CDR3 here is CASSSWTGQPKLNSGNTIYF. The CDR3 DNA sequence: TGTGCCAGCTCATCATGGACGGGACAGCCCAAGTTAAATTCTGGAAACACCATATATTTT.

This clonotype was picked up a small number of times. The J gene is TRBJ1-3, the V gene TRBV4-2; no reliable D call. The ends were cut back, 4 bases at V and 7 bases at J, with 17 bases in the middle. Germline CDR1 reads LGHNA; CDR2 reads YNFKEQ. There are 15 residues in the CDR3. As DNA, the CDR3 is TGTGCCAGCAGCCCCCGGACCGCTGGGCGCAACACCATATATTTT. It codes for CASSPRTAGRNTIYF.

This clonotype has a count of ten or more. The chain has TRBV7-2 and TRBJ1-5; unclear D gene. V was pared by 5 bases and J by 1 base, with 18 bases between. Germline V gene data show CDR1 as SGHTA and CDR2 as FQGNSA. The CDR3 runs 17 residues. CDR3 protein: CASSPPEGVESNQPQHF. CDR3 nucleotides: TGTGCCAGCAGCCCCCCGGAGGGTGTGGAGAGCAATCAGCCCCAGCATTTT.

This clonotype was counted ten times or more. CDR3 region: CASSHQGWYTGELFF. In DNA, the CDR3 is TGTGCCAGCAGCCACCAGGGGTGGTACACCGGGGAGCTGTTTTTT. V is TRBV7-3 and J is TRBJ2-2; D perhaps matches TRBD1 (6 bases). CDR1 SGHTA and CDR2 FQGTGA come from the germline V gene. With 5 bases removed from V and 3 bases from J, the gap between germline ends came to 13 bases. CDR3 length: 15 amino acids.

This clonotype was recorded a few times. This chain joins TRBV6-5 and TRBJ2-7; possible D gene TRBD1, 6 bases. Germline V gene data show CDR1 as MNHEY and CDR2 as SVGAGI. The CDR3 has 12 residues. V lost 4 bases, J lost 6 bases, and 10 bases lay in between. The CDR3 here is CASSSRRGEQYF. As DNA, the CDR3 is TGTGCCAGCAGTTCACGCAGGGGCGAGCAGTACTTC.

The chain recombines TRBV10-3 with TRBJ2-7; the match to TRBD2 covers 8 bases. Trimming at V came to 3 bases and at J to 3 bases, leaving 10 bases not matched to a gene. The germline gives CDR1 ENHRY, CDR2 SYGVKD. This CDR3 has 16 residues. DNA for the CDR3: TGTGCCATCAGTGAATCCTTTAGCGGGGCCAACTACGAGCAGTACTTC. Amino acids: CAISESFSGANYEQYF.

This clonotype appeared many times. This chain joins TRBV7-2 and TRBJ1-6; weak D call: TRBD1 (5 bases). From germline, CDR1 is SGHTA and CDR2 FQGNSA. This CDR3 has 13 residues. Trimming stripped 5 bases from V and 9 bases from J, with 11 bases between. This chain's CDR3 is CASSPRRGSPLHF. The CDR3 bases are TGTGCCAGCAGCCCGAGAAGGGGTTCACCCCTCCACTTT.

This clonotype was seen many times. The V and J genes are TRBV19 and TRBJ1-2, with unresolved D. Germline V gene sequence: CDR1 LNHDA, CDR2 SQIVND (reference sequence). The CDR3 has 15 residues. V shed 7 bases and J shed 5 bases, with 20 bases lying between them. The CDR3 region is CASTHAGPLEYGYTF. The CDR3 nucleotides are TGTGCCAGTACCCACGCTGGGCCCCTTGAATATGGCTACACCTTC.

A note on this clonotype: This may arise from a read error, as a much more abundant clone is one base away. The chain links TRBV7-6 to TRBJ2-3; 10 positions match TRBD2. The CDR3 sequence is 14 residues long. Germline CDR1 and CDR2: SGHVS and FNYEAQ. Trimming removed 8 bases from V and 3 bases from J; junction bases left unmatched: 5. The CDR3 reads CASGSTSGTDTQYF. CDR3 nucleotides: TGTGCCAGCGGCTCGACTAGCGGGACAGATACGCAGTATTTT.